The 24 T cell receptor beta chains below all came from one sample that was sequenced in a study of blood T cell repertoires in COVID-19. Clones were sequenced by immunoSEQ multiplex PCR, and TCRdb holds only the in-frame ones, with some missing. This table holds 160,000 or so clones, about nine tenths found once. The sequencing input was peripheral blood. Source of these receptors: a woman aged 70-85 years with acute or convalescent COVID-19.

V is TRBV28 and J is TRBJ1-1; weak D call: TRBD1 (5 bases). The CDR3 sequence is 15 residues long. The germline V gene encodes CDR1 MDHEN and CDR2 SYDVKM. V was trimmed by 7 bases and J by 5 bases, leaving 20 bases between them. The CDR3, as DNA: TGTGCCAGCATCCCCAGACTAGGGGAAGGGACTGAAGCTTTCTTT. It is translated as CASIPRLGEGTEAFF.

The genes are TRBV18 and TRBJ1-2; the D is unclear. CDR1 is KGHSH and CDR2 is LQKENI in the germline V gene. The CDR3 is 11 amino acids. The germline V and J ends were trimmed by 5 bases and 6 bases, with 7 bases remaining between them. The CDR3 spells CASSSQDGYTF. DNA for the CDR3: TGTGCCAGCTCATCTCAGGATGGCTACACCTTC.

The rearrangement joins TRBV7-9 to TRBJ1-2; 7 bases are shared with TRBD1. Germline lookup yields CDR1 SEHNR and CDR2 FQNEAQ (reference sequence). The V and J ends lost 5 bases and 2 bases, in that order; junction bases with no gene match: 5. This CDR3 contains 14 residues. The CDR3 is CASSPPQGNYGYTF. The CDR3 bases are TGTGCCAGCAGCCCACCACAGGGGAACTATGGCTACACCTTC.

This clone was counted a single time. The genes are TRBV9 and TRBJ2-7, with 9 positions matching TRBD1. The length of the CDR3 is 15 residues. Trimming cost V 3 bases and J 4 bases; bases outside gene matches: 8. Germline CDR1 SGDLS, CDR2 YYNGEE. This CDR3 reads CASSAEGQGRYEQYF. The CDR3 coding sequence is TGTGCCAGCAGCGCAGAGGGACAGGGAAGGTACGAGCAGTACTTC.

The chain is built from TRBV7-6 and TRBJ2-5, with TRBD2 identical over 7 bases. This CDR3 is 16 amino acids long. V lost 5 bases, J lost 4 bases, and 13 bases stayed unmatched. Germline CDR1 reads SGHVS; CDR2 reads FNYEAQ. CDR3: CASSRSGGFRGETQYF. CDR3 nucleotide sequence: TGTGCCAGCAGCCGGTCCGGGGGGTTCAGAGGAGAGACCCAGTACTTC.

The chain combines TRBV9 with TRBJ2-5, with 9 bases fitting TRBD1. Trimming cost V 3 bases and J 5 bases; bases outside gene matches: 11. The germline V gene has CDR1 SGDLS and CDR2 YYNGEE. The CDR3 is 16 residues long. CDR3 loop: CASSATAGQGIETQYF. The CDR3 DNA reads TGTGCCAGCAGCGCCACGGCGGGACAGGGAATCGAGACCCAGTACTTC.

This chain connects TRBV6-5 to TRBJ1-1, with a tentative D call TRBD1 (5 bases). The V gene lost 2 bases and the J gene lost 0 bases, with 7 bases spanning the gap. The CDR3 contains 14 residues. Germline CDR1 is MNHEY and CDR2 is SVGAGI. In DNA form, the CDR3 reads TGTGCCAGCAGTTACCCAGGGATGAACACTGAAGCTTTCTTT. Its protein product is CASSYPGMNTEAFF.

V usage is TRBV5-1 and J usage is TRBJ2-1, with a possible D match to TRBD1 (5 bases). In germline, CDR1 is SGHRS, CDR2 YFSETQ. V was clipped by 4 bases and J by 6 bases, with 11 bases between them. The CDR3 is 13 residues long. The CDR3 DNA reads as TGCGCCAGCAGCACCCAGGGAATCAATGAGCAGTTCTTC. Translated, it gives CASSTQGINEQFF. Complete variable domain (other parts from reference TRBV5-1 and TRBJ2-1): KAGVTQTPRYLIKTRGQQVTLSCSPISGHRSVSWYQQTPGQGLQFLFEYFSETQRNKGNFPGRFSGRQFSNSRSEMNVSTLELGDSALYLCASSTQGINEQFFGPGTRLTVL.

The rearrangement uses TRBV11-2 and TRBJ1-3, with 9 bases that match TRBD1. Unmatched junction bases numbered 9, after V lost 5 bases and J lost 1 base. The germline CDR1 and CDR2 sequences are SGHAT and FQNNGV. The CDR3 length is 17 residues. CDR3 nucleotide sequence: TGTGCCAGCAGCCCCGGACAGGGGCTCTCTTCTGGAAACACCATATATTTT. This encodes CASSPGQGLSSGNTIYF. The full variable domain, completed using reference TRBV11-2 and TRBJ1-3, is EAGVAQSPRYKIIEKRQSVAFWCNPISGHATLYWYQQILGQGPKLLIQFQNNGVVDDSQLPKDRFSAERLKGVDSTLKIQPAKLEDSAVYLCASSPGQGLSSGNTIYFGEGSWLTVV.

The chain employs TRBV20-1 and TRBJ2-7; D is possibly TRBD2 (5 bases). The germline V gene encodes CDR1 DFQATT and CDR2 SNEGSKA (reference sequence). This CDR3 has 11 residues. The ends were cut back, 2 bases at V and 5 bases at J, with 7 bases in the middle. CDR3 DNA: TGCAGTGCTAGAAGAGGGAACGAGCAGTACTTC. Protein product: CSARRGNEQYF.

The chain is built from TRBV4-2 and TRBJ2-1, with 8 bases that match TRBD2. The germline V gene has CDR1 LGHNA and CDR2 YNFKEQ. The CDR3 consists of 18 residues. The V segment lost 0 bases and the J segment 6 bases; nucleotides outside the gene matches: 13. CDR3: CASSQDPLAAGGSNEQFF. The CDR3 coding sequence is TGTGCCAGCAGCCAAGACCCGCTGGCCGCGGGGGGTAGCAATGAGCAGTTCTTC.

The V and J genes are TRBV11-2 and TRBJ2-7; TRBD1 aligns across 9 bases. The CDR3 has 14 amino acids. Per germline, CDR1 SGHAT and CDR2 FQNNGV. The CDR3 DNA is TGTGCCAGCAGCATAGACAGGGGGTCCTACGAGCAGTACGTC. Translating it yields CASSIDRGSYEQYV.

The chain recombines TRBV11-2 with TRBJ1-3, with 9 nucleotides matching TRBD1. The V and J ends lost 3 bases and 1 base, in that order; junction bases with no gene match: 7. CDR1 is SGHAT and CDR2 is FQNNGV in the germline V gene. The CDR3 runs to 17 residues. The CDR3 loop is CASSFGGQGISGNTIYF. The CDR3 DNA is TGTGCCAGCAGCTTCGGGGGACAGGGCATTTCTGGAAACACCATATATTTT.

There are a few counts of this clone. The V call is TRBV28, the J call TRBJ1-5, with a possible D match to TRBD1 (5 bases). The V end lost 3 bases, the J end lost 6 bases, and 18 bases lay between the germline ends. CDR3 length: 16 amino acids. Germline CDR1 is MDHEN and CDR2 is SYDVKM. The chain's CDR3 is CASSLGGASRGQPQHF. For the CDR3, the DNA is TGTGCCAGCAGTTTGGGGGGAGCATCCCGGGGTCAGCCCCAGCATTTT.

The chain couples TRBV19 to TRBJ1-2; D gene uncertain. Trimming shortened V by 5 bases and J by 1 base, and 8 bases separated the two germline ends. The CDR3 length is 13 residues. Germline-derived CDR1 and CDR2 are LNHDA and SQIVND (reference sequence). CDR3 sequence (DNA): TGTGCCAGTAGTCTCGGGATTAACTATGGCTACACCTTC. Translated, it gives CASSLGINYGYTF.

This rearrangement joins TRBV9 to TRBJ1-2; weak D call: TRBD1 (5 bases). The germline V gene has CDR1 SGDLS and CDR2 YYNGEE. CDR3 length: 18 amino acids. The V end was cut by 3 bases, the J end by 6 bases, with 27 bases between. In DNA, the CDR3 is TGTGCCAGCAGCGCTCCCGTTGGGGCCCAGTACGCCATAGATGGCTACACCTTC. Translated, it gives CASSAPVGAQYAIDGYTF.

The V gene is TRBV6-5, the J gene TRBJ1-1; D is unresolved. Germline-derived CDR1 and CDR2 are MNHEY and SVGAGI. The CDR3 sequence is 13 residues long. Trimming took 5 bases from V and 4 from J, leaving 11 bases between them. The CDR3 DNA is TGTGCCAGCAGTCTCCGGTCGCTCACTGAAGCTTTCTTT. Its translation: CASSLRSLTEAFF.

In its sample, this clone was seen once. The CDR3 DNA reads as TGCACCAGCAGCCAAGTTGGCAGGGGAAGGACCGGGGAGCTGTTTTTT. Protein product: CTSSQVGRGRTGELFF. The chain has TRBV1 and TRBJ2-2; the table's D call of TRBD1 was not tested on the DNA. TRBV1 is designated a pseudogene. This CDR3 has 16 residues.

The V and J genes are TRBV6-5 and TRBJ2-1, with D perhaps matching TRBD1 (5 bases). The germline V gene has CDR1 MNHEY and CDR2 SVGAGI. This CDR3 has 14 residues. Between the trimmed V and J ends, which lost 6 bases and 6 bases, there was a span of 15 bases. The CDR3 reads CASSDPYRINEQFF. DNA of the CDR3: TGTGCCAGCAGCGATCCTTACAGGATCAATGAGCAGTTCTTC.

The chain has TRBV1 and TRBJ2-1; no check of the table's D call, TRBD2, against the DNA was made. TRBV1 is a pseudogene segment. The CDR3 totals 15 residues. The CDR3, as DNA: TGCACCAGCAGCCGATCGAGGGGGGGCTACAATGAGCAGTTCTTC. Translating it yields CTSSRSRGGYNEQFF.

V is TRBV11-2 and J is TRBJ1-2; D ambiguous. The CDR3 is made up of 14 amino acids. The V end was cut by 2 bases, the J end by 4 bases, with 11 bases between. The germline V gene encodes CDR1 SGHAT and CDR2 FQNNGV. Here the CDR3 reads CASSLSPGSYGYTF. As DNA, the CDR3 is TGTGCCAGCAGCTTAAGTCCGGGGTCCTATGGCTACACCTTC. Drawing the rest from reference TRBV11-2 and TRBJ1-2, the complete variable domain is EAGVAQSPRYKIIEKRQSVAFWCNPISGHATLYWYQQILGQGPKLLIQFQNNGVVDDSQLPKDRFSAERLKGVDSTLKIQPAKLEDSAVYLCASSLSPGSYGYTFGSGTRLTVV.

The chain uses TRBV5-1 and TRBJ2-5, with 8 bases lining up with TRBD1. The ends lost 4 bases at V and 4 bases at J; junction bases unmatched: 15. The CDR3 extends over 17 amino acids. Per germline, CDR1 SGHRS and CDR2 YFSETQ. The CDR3 protein is CASSPYRQGKKGETQYF. The CDR3 DNA reads as TGCGCCAGCAGCCCCTATAGACAGGGGAAGAAAGGAGAGACCCAGTACTTC.

This clone appeared a few times. This sequence joins TRBV25-1 and TRBJ1-6; 7 bases fit TRBD1. The CDR3 contains 18 residues. J was trimmed by 7 bases and V by 5 bases; bases with no gene match: 17. Germline CDR1 is MGHDK and CDR2 is SYGVNS. CDR3 residues: CASSPPGARTGVNSPLHF. CDR3 nucleotides: TGTGCCAGCAGTCCCCCGGGGGCCAGGACAGGTGTAAATTCACCCCTCCACTTT.

Worth noting for this clone: At one of its ends the junction is not consistent with the germline gene, which may arise from a read error. V and J are TRBV12-3 or TRBV12-4 and TRBJ2-5, with D hard to call. CDR3 length: 13 residues. In DNA, the CDR3 is TGTGCTAGCAGGAGTCAGGCCCAAGAGACCCAGTACTTC. It translates to CASRSQAQETQYF.